This passage covers 4 T cell receptor beta chains from one sample sequenced in a study of T cells expressing NK-cell markers. TCRdb reanalyzed the 5' RACE reads and collapses them to one entry per CDR3 protein, without DNA. The sample's table shows almost 450,000 distinct CDR3 sequences. The sequenced sample was blood T cells: a sorted CD56 or NKG2C T cell subset, CD4+ or CD8+ T cells, or bulk PBMC T cells (not recorded which). The receptors were gathered from a woman between 18 and 70 years old in good health.

J is TRBJ2-1 and V is TRBV4-3. This CDR3 has 18 residues. Germline CDR1 and CDR2: LGHNA and YSLEER. Here the CDR3 reads CASSQDIRSQQYYNEQFF.

The J gene is TRBJ2-7, the V gene TRBV5-4; no DNA is available, so the TRBD2 call from TCRdb remains unchecked. The V gene's germline CDR1 is SGHNT and CDR2 YYREEE (reference sequence). The CDR3 is 14 amino acids. This CDR3 reads CASSLRAGGAEQYF.

The chain joins TRBV12-3 or TRBV12-4 to TRBJ2-4; the D call of TRBD1 rests on TCRdb alone, since no DNA is present to check it. The CDR3 length is 15 residues. The CDR3: CASREGGLAKNIQYF.

This chain joins TRBV6-2 or TRBV6-3 and TRBJ2-1; TCRdb lists TRBD1, though no DNA is available to test this call. Germline V gives CDR1 MNHEY, CDR2 SVGEGT. This CDR3 is built from 17 residues. CDR3 sequence reads: CASSRNGRDRGYNEQFF.